A selection of T cell receptor beta chains follows, all from one sample in a study of blood T cell repertoires in COVID-19. Clones were read by immunoSEQ multiplex PCR, and TCRdb kept only the in-frame ones, dropping some. The table has some 200,000 clones, 88% seen once. The sequencing sample was made of peripheral blood. These receptors were obtained from a man aged 45 to 65 with COVID-19, enrolled during active disease. The CDR3 runs from the conserved cysteine through the conserved F or W. Each record gives: D gene, clone size, J gene, V gene, CDR3 DNA, CDR3 protein. D genes are given only for firm matches. The size of a clone is reported for some rows only, either as once, few or many, or as a class for expanded clones.

D: TRBD2; size: -; J: TRBJ2-3; V: TRBV6-6; DNA: TGTGCCAGCCAGGGACCGGGACTAGCGGGGGTGGATACGCAGTATTTT; CDR3: CASQGPGLAGVDTQYF
D: TRBD1; size: -; J: TRBJ1-6; V: TRBV5-1; DNA: TGCGCCAGCAGCTTGGGTCGGGACAGGTCTTCTTCACCCCTCCACTTT; CDR3: CASSLGRDRSSSPLHF
D: -; size: -; J: TRBJ2-1; V: TRBV2; DNA: TGTGCCAGCAGTGTCGGCCAGGGGGGCCACAATGAGCAGTTCTTC; CDR3: CASSVGQGGHNEQFF
D: -; size: once; J: TRBJ1-1; V: TRBV19; DNA: TGTGCCAGTAGTATAAAGGGTTTCCGGGGCACTGAAGCTTTCTTT; CDR3: CASSIKGFRGTEAFF
D: TRBD1; size: once; J: TRBJ2-2; V: TRBV4-2; DNA: TGTGCCAGCAGCCAAGGACAGGGGGCGAGTCGCGTCACCGGGGAGCTGTTTTTT; CDR3: CASSQGQGASRVTGELFF
D: TRBD2; size: -; J: TRBJ2-7; V: TRBV19; DNA: TGTGCCAGTAGTAGCCTAGCGGGACCCTCTCTCTACGAGCAGTACTTC; CDR3: CASSSLAGPSLYEQYF
D: TRBD2; size: -; J: TRBJ2-1; V: TRBV7-8; DNA: TGTGCCAGCAGCTTAGCGTCTACTAGCGGGAGGGCCTCGTCCTACAATGAGCAGTTCTTC; CDR3: CASSLASTSGRASSYNEQFF
D: TRBD1; size: -; J: TRBJ1-1; V: TRBV20-1; DNA: TGCAGTGCTAGTACGACAGGGGAGGCTGAAGCTTTCTTT; CDR3: CSASTTGEAEAFF
D: -; size: -; J: TRBJ2-2; V: TRBV6-1; DNA: TGTGCCAGCAGTGAAGGGAGACTATCGGGAGTAAAGAACACCGGGGAGCTGTTTTTT; CDR3: CASSEGRLSGVKNTGELFF
D: -; size: -; J: TRBJ1-2; V: TRBV7-3; DNA: TGTGCCAGCAGCTCCTTCGACAGCCCCGGTGGCTACACCTTC; CDR3: CASSSFDSPGGYTF
D: TRBD1; size: -; J: TRBJ1-6; V: TRBV7-6; DNA: TGTGCCAGCAGTTCCGGGACAGCAAATTCACCCCTCCACTTT; CDR3: CASSSGTANSPLHF
D: -; size: -; J: TRBJ2-7; V: TRBV4-1; DNA: TGCGCCAGCAGCCAAGATAGGGGTCTGCAGTACTTC; CDR3: CASSQDRGLQYF
D: TRBD2; size: -; J: TRBJ2-5; V: TRBV7-7; DNA: TGTGCTAGCAGCTTGACTAGCGGGAGGGAGACCCAGTACTTC; CDR3: CASSLTSGRETQYF
D: -; size: -; J: TRBJ2-7; V: TRBV12-2; DNA: TGTGCAAGTCGCCCCACCTTCCGGGACAAGAGCTCCTACGAGCAGTACTTC; CDR3: CASRPTFRDKSSYEQYF
D: -; size: -; J: TRBJ1-6; V: TRBV6-5; DNA: TGTGCCAGCAGGGCGGGGATGGGCAATTCACCCCTCCACTTT; CDR3: CASRAGMGNSPLHF
D: -; size: -; J: TRBJ1-3; V: TRBV6-5; DNA: TGTGCCAGCAGTTACTCTCTAGGGGCTGGAAACACCATATATTTT; CDR3: CASSYSLGAGNTIYF
D: TRBD1; size: -; J: TRBJ1-1; V: TRBV18; DNA: TGTGCCAGCTCTACAGGGGGCTGGGACACTGAAGCTTTCTTT; CDR3: CASSTGGWDTEAFF
D: TRBD2; size: -; J: TRBJ2-3; V: TRBV7-9; DNA: TGTGCCAGCAGCTTATCCCCGACTAGCGGGAGAGCGGATACGCAGTATTTT; CDR3: CASSLSPTSGRADTQYF
D: TRBD1; size: -; J: TRBJ1-1; V: TRBV6-5; DNA: TGTGCCAGCAGTTACTCGACAGGGCGGAACACTGAAGCTTTCTTT; CDR3: CASSYSTGRNTEAFF
D: -; size: -; J: TRBJ1-5; V: TRBV29-1; DNA: TGCAGCGTTGTGCCGGGTGGTGATCAGCCCCAGCATTTT; CDR3: CSVVPGGDQPQHF
D: -; size: -; J: TRBJ2-3; V: TRBV6-2/TRBV6-3; DNA: TGTGCCAGCAGTTCGACTCCAGATACGCAGTATTTT; CDR3: CASSSTPDTQYF
D: -; size: -; J: TRBJ2-7; V: TRBV12-3/TRBV12-4; DNA: TGTGCCAGCAGTTCAGGGGGGGAGCAGTACTTC; CDR3: CASSSGGEQYF
D: TRBD1; size: -; J: TRBJ1-1; V: TRBV19; DNA: TGTGCCAGTACCCGGACAGGGGGCGCGAACACTGAAGCTTTCTTT; CDR3: CASTRTGGANTEAFF
D: TRBD1; size: once; J: TRBJ1-3; V: TRBV5-6; DNA: TGTGCCAGCAGCTTGCGGGTAACAGGGGCCGCGGCTGGAAACACCATATATTTT; CDR3: CASSLRVTGAAAGNTIYF
D: TRBD1; size: -; J: TRBJ2-2; V: TRBV5-8; DNA: TGTGCCAGCAGCCCGAGGGACAGGAACACCGGGGAGCTGTTTTTT; CDR3: CASSPRDRNTGELFF
D: TRBD1; size: -; J: TRBJ2-1; V: TRBV2; DNA: TGTGCCAGCAGTCAACAGGGGGGCGGGCAGTTCTTC; CDR3: CASSQQGGGQFF
D: -; size: -; J: TRBJ2-7; V: TRBV6-5; DNA: TGTGCCACTAACAGGGTGAGTCCCTACGAGCAGTACTTC; CDR3: CATNRVSPYEQYF
D: TRBD1; size: -; J: TRBJ1-2; V: TRBV24-1; DNA: TGTGCCACCAGTGATTACTGGGACAGGGTTTTTGGCTACACCTTC; CDR3: CATSDYWDRVFGYTF
D: -; size: -; J: TRBJ2-7; V: TRBV12-3/TRBV12-4; DNA: TGTGCCAGCAGTTCAACTAGGTACGAGCAGTACTTC; CDR3: CASSSTRYEQYF
D: TRBD1; size: -; J: TRBJ2-7; V: TRBV5-5; DNA: TGTGCCAGCAGCGGCGGGACAGGCTCCTACGAGCAGTACTTC; CDR3: CASSGGTGSYEQYF
D: -; size: -; J: TRBJ2-3; V: TRBV30; DNA: TGTGCCTGGCTCGGGACTTACACAGATACGCAGTATTTT; CDR3: CAWLGTYTDTQYF
D: -; size: -; J: TRBJ1-5; V: TRBV6-2/TRBV6-3; DNA: TGTGCCAGCAGTTCTCACAGGGATCAGCCCCAGCATTTT; CDR3: CASSSHRDQPQHF
D: TRBD1; size: -; J: TRBJ1-1; V: TRBV10-2; DNA: TGCGCCAGCAAGGTTGGGACAGGAAACACTGAAGCTTTCTTT; CDR3: CASKVGTGNTEAFF
D: -; size: -; J: TRBJ1-6; V: TRBV7-9; DNA: TGTGCCAGCAGCCAGGGGACCGTCATAGGGCCACCCCTCCACTTT; CDR3: CASSQGTVIGPPLHF
D: TRBD2; size: -; J: TRBJ2-5; V: TRBV7-2; DNA: TGTGCCAGCAGCTTCCCGTTAGCGGGAGGAGATGAGACCCAGTACTTC; CDR3: CASSFPLAGGDETQYF
D: TRBD2; size: -; J: TRBJ2-5; V: TRBV19; DNA: TGTGCCAGTAGTATGTTATGGGGAGCGGGGCAAGAGACCCAGTACTTC; CDR3: CASSMLWGAGQETQYF
D: TRBD2; size: -; J: TRBJ2-2; V: TRBV7-8; DNA: TGTGCCAGCAGCTCCCCCCGTTCTAGCGGGAGGATCGGGGAGCTGTTTTTT; CDR3: CASSSPRSSGRIGELFF
D: TRBD2; size: -; J: TRBJ2-1; V: TRBV7-3; DNA: TGTGCCAGCAGCTTAATGACTAGCGGATACAATGAGCAGTTCTTC; CDR3: CASSLMTSGYNEQFF
D: -; size: -; J: TRBJ2-4; V: TRBV6-5; DNA: TGTGCCAGCGTTGTCAGTTTAAACATTCAGTACTTC; CDR3: CASVVSLNIQYF
D: -; size: -; J: TRBJ2-5; V: TRBV7-9; DNA: TGTGCCAGCAGAAGGGGGGGTGACCAAGAGACCCAGTACTTC; CDR3: CASRRGGDQETQYF
D: -; size: -; J: TRBJ2-2; V: TRBV11-2; DNA: TGTGCCAGCAGCAGGGGACTCAGCGCGAACACCGGGGAGCTGTTTTTT; CDR3: CASSRGLSANTGELFF
D: TRBD1; size: -; J: TRBJ1-1; V: TRBV6-5; DNA: TGTGCCAGCAGTATACAGGGGTTCACTGAAGCTTTCTTT; CDR3: CASSIQGFTEAFF
D: -; size: once; J: TRBJ2-7; V: TRBV7-3; DNA: TGTGCCAGCAGCCAATCAGGGTTCGACGACGAGCAGTACTTC; CDR3: CASSQSGFDDEQYF
D: TRBD1; size: once; J: TRBJ1-6; V: TRBV28; DNA: TGTGCCAGCACCAGCGGGGGACAGGGCGTACGTTCACCCCTCCACTTT; CDR3: CASTSGGQGVRSPLHF
D: -; size: -; J: TRBJ2-5; V: TRBV29-1; DNA: TGCAGCGTTGGGGTTAGCGGCGAGACCCAGTACTTC; CDR3: CSVGVSGETQYF
D: -; size: -; J: TRBJ2-2; V: TRBV9; DNA: TGTGCCAGCAGCGGGAGCGCACAAGGCGGGGAGCTGTTTTTT; CDR3: CASSGSAQGGELFF
D: TRBD1; size: -; J: TRBJ2-2; V: TRBV24-1; DNA: TGTGCCACCAGGGGGACAGGGGAAACCGGGGAGCTGTTTTTT; CDR3: CATRGTGETGELFF
D: -; size: -; J: TRBJ1-5; V: TRBV6-1; DNA: TGTGCCAGCAGTGAATTGGCGGGGGCGGGCAATCAGCCCCAGCATTTT; CDR3: CASSELAGAGNQPQHF